This TCR beta chain was recorded in a study of shared clonotypes between healthy human individuals. Turning to the study itself: Researchers assigned three CD4 naive, three CD4 memory, two CD8 naive and one CD8 memory plate to each donor.

The V gene's germline CDR1 is SNHLY and CDR2 FYNNEI. V was clipped by 1 base and J by 4 bases, with 11 bases between them. CDR3 size: 15 residues. Only in-frame clones appear in the TCRdb table, and some are missing; sequencing was by immunoSEQ multiplex PCR. The data show around 2.1 million clones, with approximately 96% seen just once and roughly 0.13% held by the top ten. V and J are TRBV2 and TRBJ2-1; D ambiguous. The specimen was naive CD4+ T cells sorted from blood. The subset is: CD45RA+ positively selected. The receptor was isolated from a man between 18 and 29 years old in good health. As DNA, the CDR3 is TGTGCCAGCAGTGAAGTCTCGTTCGCTTACAATGAGCAGTTCTTC. Encoded protein: CASSEVSFAYNEQFF.